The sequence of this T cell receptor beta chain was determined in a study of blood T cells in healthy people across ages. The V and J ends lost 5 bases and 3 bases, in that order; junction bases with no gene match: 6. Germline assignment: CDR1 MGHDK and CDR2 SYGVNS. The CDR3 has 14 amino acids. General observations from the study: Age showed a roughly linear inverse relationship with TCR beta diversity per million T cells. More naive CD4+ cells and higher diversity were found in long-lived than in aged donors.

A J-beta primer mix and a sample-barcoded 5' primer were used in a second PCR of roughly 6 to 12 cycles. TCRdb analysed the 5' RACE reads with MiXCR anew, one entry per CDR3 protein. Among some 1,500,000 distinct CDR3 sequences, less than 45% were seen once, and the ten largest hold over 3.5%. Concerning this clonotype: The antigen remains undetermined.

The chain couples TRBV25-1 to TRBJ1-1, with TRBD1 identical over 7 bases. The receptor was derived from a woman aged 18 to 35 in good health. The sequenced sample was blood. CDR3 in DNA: TGTGCCAGCAGTCAAACAGGGGCCTACACTGAAGCTTTCTTT. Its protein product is CASSQTGAYTEAFF.